The 27 T cell receptor beta chains below all came from one sample that was sequenced in a study of blood T cell repertoires in COVID-19. Method: immunoSEQ multiplex PCR; TCRdb's copy keeps in-frame clones and lacks some. Of more than 95,000 clones in the sample, 84% were seen once. Material: peripheral blood. The receptors originated from a human donor in a cohort sampled during active or convalescent COVID-19.

This clone was observed a few times. The chain links TRBV5-1 to TRBJ2-7; D is possibly TRBD2 (6 bases). The CDR3 runs 16 residues. The germline V gene has CDR1 SGHRS and CDR2 YFSETQ. Trimming shortened V by 3 bases and J by 0 bases, and 16 bases separated the two germline ends. This CDR3 is CASSSRRTTSSYEQYF. The DNA of the CDR3 is TGCGCCAGCAGCTCTAGACGGACTACGAGCTCCTACGAGCAGTACTTC.

The V gene is TRBV5-6, the J gene TRBJ2-7; D unclear. This CDR3 has 15 residues. V lost 0 bases and J 4 bases, leaving 14 bases between the germline ends. Looked up from germline, CDR1 is SGHDT and CDR2 is YYEEEE. The CDR3 loop is CASSLAVLVSYEQYF. Here the CDR3 DNA reads TGTGCCAGCAGCTTGGCGGTGTTAGTAAGTTACGAGCAGTACTTC.

The chain carries TRBV19 and TRBJ2-7, with D hard to call. The CDR3 runs 13 residues. CDR1 LNHDA and CDR2 SQIVND come from the germline V gene (reference sequence). Trimming shortened V by 4 bases and J by 4 bases, and 11 bases separated the two germline ends. As DNA, the CDR3 is TGTGCCAGTAGTACCCGAATCGGGTACGAGCAGTACTTC. Translated: CASSTRIGYEQYF.

This clone came up a few times. The chain uses TRBV7-8 and TRBJ2-3; 8 bases fit TRBD1. CDR3 length: 15 residues. The V segment lost 6 bases and the J segment 4 bases; nucleotides outside the gene matches: 9. Germline V CDR1 and CDR2: SGHVS, FQNEAQ. CDR3 region: CASRTTGVYADTQYF. CDR3 nucleotides: TGTGCCAGCAGGACGACAGGGGTTTACGCAGATACGCAGTATTTT.

The chain is built from TRBV11-2 and TRBJ1-1, with 10 bases matching TRBD1. Germline-derived CDR1 and CDR2 are SGHAT and FQNNGV. After removal of 5 bases from V and 3 bases from J, the junction contained 9 bases not matched to a gene. CDR3 length: 16 residues. CDR3 protein: CASSERDRGMDTEAFF. The CDR3 DNA follows: TGTGCCAGCAGCGAACGGGACAGGGGTATGGACACTGAAGCTTTCTTT.

This clone has more than one count but fewer than ten. The chain employs TRBV12-3 or TRBV12-4 and TRBJ1-2; 8 bases match TRBD1. There are 13 residues in the CDR3. The V gene end was trimmed by 5 bases and the J gene end by 8 bases; junction bases not matched to a gene: 7. The CDR3 DNA sequence: TGTGCCAGCAGTCCAAGGACAGGGACGGGCTACACCTTC. Translation gives CASSPRTGTGYTF.

This chain links TRBV7-2 with TRBJ2-1; TRBD2 aligns across 7 bases. The ends lost 0 bases at V and 9 bases at J; junction bases unmatched: 8. This CDR3 contains 15 residues. In germline, CDR1 is SGHTA, CDR2 FQGNSA. The CDR3 here is CASSLAGGSYGEQFF. The CDR3 region has the DNA TGTGCCAGCAGCTTAGCGGGGGGGTCTTATGGTGAGCAGTTCTTC.

This rearrangement joins TRBV18 to TRBJ2-1; 9 bases line up with TRBD2. With V trimmed by 3 bases and J by 5 bases, 8 bases remained unmatched. This CDR3 has 16 amino acids. CDR1 and CDR2 from the germline V gene are KGHSH and LQKENI. The CDR3 region is CASSPLRGGKNNEQFF. The CDR3 bases are TGTGCCAGCTCACCCTTGCGGGGGGGAAAAAACAATGAGCAGTTCTTC.

This sequence joins TRBV5-1 and TRBJ2-5, with 10 nucleotides matching TRBD1. V lost 6 bases to trimming and J lost 1 base; unmatched junction nucleotides: 6. This CDR3 has 15 amino acids. CDR1 is SGHRS and CDR2 is YFSETQ in the germline V gene. The CDR3 DNA reads TGCGCCAGCAACACCGGGACAGGGGTCCAAGAGACCCAGTACTTC. As protein: CASNTGTGVQETQYF.

The V call is TRBV30, the J call TRBJ2-7; D might be TRBD2 (6 bases). V dropped 5 bases and J dropped 3 bases, with 17 bases sitting between them. CDR1 is GTSNPN and CDR2 is SVGIG in the germline V gene (reference sequence). The CDR3 length is 14 residues. DNA of the CDR3: TGTGCCTGGTCCCCCGGGGGAGAAGGCTACGAGCAGTACTTC. Translation gives CAWSPGGEGYEQYF.

This clone was seen only a few times. J is TRBJ1-4 and V is TRBV18; D is uncertain. V was clipped by 4 bases and J by 8 bases, with 8 bases between them. The CDR3 covers 12 residues. Germline CDR1 KGHSH, CDR2 LQKENI. The CDR3 DNA sequence: TGTGCCAGCTCACTACGAGGGGAAAAACTGTTTTTT. Translating it yields CASSLRGEKLFF.

The chain joins TRBV7-9 to TRBJ1-1, with D perhaps matching TRBD1 (5 bases). From germline, CDR1 is SEHNR and CDR2 FQNEAQ (reference sequence). CDR3 length: 14 amino acids. V was pared by 4 bases and J by 0 bases, with 9 bases between. CDR3 region: CASSSLTVNTEAFF. The CDR3 nucleotides read TGTGCCAGCAGCTCCCTGACAGTGAACACTGAAGCTTTCTTT.

The V and J genes are TRBV7-3 and TRBJ1-2; D perhaps matches TRBD1 (6 bases). The CDR3 is 16 amino acids. Trimming cost V 4 bases and J 4 bases, with 19 bases left between them. Germline V gene sequence: CDR1 SGHTA, CDR2 FQGTGA. The CDR3 loop is CASSCRWGLLSYGYTF. CDR3 sequence (DNA): TGTGCCAGCAGCTGTAGGTGGGGGCTGCTCTCCTATGGCTACACCTTC.

Points on this clone: An end of the junction does not agree with germline; a read error may underlie this. The genes are TRBV7-7 and TRBJ2-2, with a tentative D call TRBD2 (5 bases). The germline V gene encodes CDR1 SSHAT and CDR2 FNYEAQ (reference sequence). CDR3 size: 17 residues. This chain's CDR3 is CASSLAWSLADTGELFF. DNA of the CDR3: TGTGCTAGCAGCTTAGCGTGGAGTCTGGCGGACACCGGGGAGCTGTTTTTT.

The chain is built from TRBV6-5 and TRBJ2-3, with D possibly matching TRBD2 (6 bases). The length of the CDR3 is 12 residues. Germline assignment: CDR1 MNHEY and CDR2 SVGAGI. Trimming took off 0 bases at V and 13 bases at J, with 11 bases between the two ends. CDR3 nucleotide sequence: TGTGCCAGCAGTTACTCCGGGACTTTGGAGTATTTT. Translating gives CASSYSGTLEYF.

The V call is TRBV7-6, the J call TRBJ1-4, with D tentatively TRBD1 (5 bases). Trimming took 5 bases from V and 7 from J, leaving 14 bases between them. Germline lookup yields CDR1 SGHVS and CDR2 FNYEAQ. The CDR3 sequence is 14 residues long. This CDR3 is CASSPQGWGEKLFF. CDR3 nucleotides: TGTGCCAGCAGCCCCCAGGGTTGGGGTGAAAAACTGTTTTTT.

The rearrangement joins TRBV11-3 to TRBJ1-1, with TRBD1 as a possible D gene (5 bases). Germline V gene lookup returns CDR1 SGHNT and CDR2 YENEEA. V dropped 4 bases and J dropped 0 bases, with 21 bases sitting between them. The CDR3 sequence is 18 residues long. The CDR3 region has the DNA TGTGCCAGCAGCTCCCCCCTCACGACAGCTCTACTGAACACTGAAGCTTTCTTT. This translates into CASSSPLTTALLNTEAFF.

This rearrangement joins TRBV19 to TRBJ1-5; TRBD1 agrees at 9 bases. The CDR3 has 18 residues. The V segment lost 4 bases and the J segment 3 bases; nucleotides outside the gene matches: 13. The V gene's germline CDR1 is LNHDA and CDR2 SQIVND (reference sequence). In DNA form, the CDR3 reads TGTGCCAGTAGTAGTGGGGCTCCCGGGACAGGGAACAATCAGCCCCAGCATTTT. Translated: CASSSGAPGTGNNQPQHF.

The chain carries TRBV9 and TRBJ2-1, with a tentative D call TRBD2 (6 bases). Looked up from germline, CDR1 is SGDLS and CDR2 is YYNGEE. This CDR3 contains 14 residues. Trimming cost V 0 bases and J 5 bases, with 9 bases left between them. CDR3 sequence reads: CASSVVWGDNEQFF. The CDR3 bases are TGTGCCAGCAGCGTAGTTTGGGGGGACAATGAGCAGTTCTTC.

Only one count was recorded for this clone. V and J are TRBV11-2 and TRBJ1-4, with 10 positions matching TRBD1. Germline V CDR1 and CDR2: SGHAT, FQNNGV. With V trimmed by 5 bases and J by 0 bases, 9 bases remained unmatched. The CDR3 loop spans 18 amino acids. The CDR3 nucleotides are TGTGCCAGCAGCCTCGACAGGGGGCAAGGAGCAACTAATGAAAAACTGTTTTTT. This gives the protein CASSLDRGQGATNEKLFF.

The gene calls are TRBV7-3 and TRBJ1-1; a possible D gene is TRBD1 (5 bases). There are 13 residues in the CDR3. The V gene's germline CDR1 is SGHTA and CDR2 FQGTGA. Trimming shortened V by 5 bases and J by 3 bases, and 10 bases separated the two germline ends. CDR3 in DNA: TGTGCCAGCAGCCCAGACAGCTACACTGAAGCTTTCTTT. As protein: CASSPDSYTEAFF.

The chain uses TRBV7-2 and TRBJ2-1; 8 nucleotides agree with TRBD2. The CDR3 spans 16 residues. J was trimmed by 12 bases and V by 3 bases; bases with no gene match: 16. Germline V gene data show CDR1 as SGHTA and CDR2 as FQGNSA. CDR3 bases: TGTGCCAGCAGCTTCAACCTAGCGGGCGCCACTCGGGGGCAGTTCTTC. Protein product: CASSFNLAGATRGQFF.

The gene calls are TRBV7-8 and TRBJ1-2; TRBD1 aligns across 8 bases. Looked up from germline, CDR1 is SGHVS and CDR2 is FQNEAQ. The CDR3 extends over 13 amino acids. V gave up 7 bases and J gave up 8 bases; unmatched junction bases: 9. CDR3 in amino acids: CASTYTGGSGYTF. In DNA, the CDR3 is TGTGCCAGCACCTACACAGGGGGTAGCGGCTACACCTTC.

The rearrangement joins TRBV28 to TRBJ1-1; no clear D. This CDR3 comprises 12 residues. V lost 4 bases to trimming and J lost 5 bases, with 8 bases between them. Per the germline V gene, CDR1 is MDHEN and CDR2 is SYDVKM. Here the CDR3 DNA reads TGTGCCAGCAGTTACAGATTAACTGAAGCTTTCTTT. It specifies CASSYRLTEAFF.

The chain has TRBV3-1 (or the pseudogene TRBV3-2) and TRBJ1-2; TRBD1 might be the D (5 bases). The germline V gene encodes CDR1 LGHDT and CDR2 YNNKEL (reference sequence). Trimming removed 0 bases at V and 8 bases at J, with 10 bases between. The CDR3 loop spans 13 amino acids. In DNA form, the CDR3 reads TGTGCCAGCAGCCAAGATTGGGGCAGCGGCTACACCTTC. This translates into CASSQDWGSGYTF.

V gene TRBV3-1 (or the pseudogene TRBV3-2) combines with J gene TRBJ1-1; D might be TRBD1 (5 bases). With 4 bases removed from V and 1 base from J, the gap between germline ends came to 7 bases. Germline values: CDR1 LGHDT, CDR2 YNNKEL (reference sequence). CDR3 length: 13 residues. The CDR3 region is CASSLRGNTEAFF. CDR3 bases: TGTGCCAGCAGCCTTAGGGGGAACACTGAAGCTTTCTTT.

The V call is TRBV5-6, the J call TRBJ2-5, with a tentative D call TRBD2 (5 bases). V lost 0 bases and J 4 bases, leaving 13 bases between the germline ends. Germline CDR1 and CDR2: SGHDT and YYEEEE. The CDR3 extends over 15 amino acids. CDR3 residues: CASSLVRGIGETQYF. The CDR3 DNA follows: TGTGCCAGCAGCTTGGTCAGAGGGATCGGAGAGACCCAGTACTTC.